The present T cell receptor (beta chain) was sequenced within a study of T-cell memory formation after mild COVID-19. This clonotype turned up a few times. MiXCR was run by TCRdb on the 5' RACE reads, yielding one entry per CDR3 protein. The sample comprises approximately 60,000 distinct CDR3 sequences, 9% to 9.5% of which are singletons, and more than 0.95% rests with the top ten. Per the germline V gene, CDR1 is MNHEY and CDR2 is SVGAGI. This CDR3 contains 15 residues. Trimming removed 6 bases at V and 6 bases at J, with 20 bases between. V gene TRBV6-5 combines with J gene TRBJ1-2, with D maybe TRBD1 (5 bases). The sequenced sample consisted of PBMCs or a T cell subset sorted from them (not recorded which). This receptor was identified in a young man who had mild COVID-19 (a few samples of this study predate the infection). Cell type and time point are not known. CDR3 nucleotides: TGTGCCAGCAGCCTATACACCGGGACCCCTAATGGCTACACCTTC. This translates into CASSLYTGTPNGYTF.